The TCR beta chain described here comes from a study of T cell responses to AZD1222 COVID-19 vaccine. TCRdb keeps only in-frame clones here, not all; method: immunoSEQ multiplex PCR. Of approximately 160,000 clones listed, approximately 90% were seen once; the top ten hold 3% to 3.5%. Trimming pared 1 base from V and 8 bases from J, leaving 6 bases between. The CDR3 consists of 12 residues. CDR1 is SEHNR and CDR2 is FQNEAQ in the germline V gene (reference sequence). Concerning this clone itself: No antigen is known for it.

Study-level results: Spike regions recognized by vaccine-associated CD4 TCRs spanned the protein, led by 160-218 and 743-854. It was only a handful of AZD1222 recipients who were seropositive at baseline. Samples come after the peak T cell response, not at day 14. Nearly half of unique spike-specific TCRs reportedly avoided B.1.351 and B.1.1.7 mutated regions.

Sequences were derived from peripheral blood, sampled on day 0 of MenACWY control vaccination. This chain joins TRBV7-9 and TRBJ1-5; D not certain. The TCR originated in an adult in good health. This CDR3 is CASSLDAEPQHF. The DNA for the CDR3 is TGTGCCAGCAGCTTAGATGCGGAGCCCCAGCATTTT.